This record covers a single TCR beta chain. The antigen remains undetermined. Unrecorded immune exposure was likely among donors, who were nominally healthy when sampled. From germline, CDR1 is MGHDK and CDR2 SYGVNS. V lost 6 bases and J lost 8, with 17 bases in between. The CDR3 runs 14 residues. The data were taken from a study of cytomegalovirus exposure and HLA in healthy donors. General observations from the study: One cluster of highly shared sequence variants probably arose as a sequencing artifact.

The primer mix had 60 Vbeta and 13 Jbeta primers. Method: immunoSEQ multiplex PCR; TCRdb's copy keeps in-frame clones and lacks some. The table lists about 37,000 clones. The chain has TRBV25-1 and TRBJ2-1; D is perhaps TRBD2 (6 bases). The sequence was obtained from a human donor in good health. Sequencing was carried out using PBMCs. This CDR3 is CASRGRGLSYEQFF. The CDR3 DNA sequence: TGTGCCAGCAGGGGTCGGGGGTTAAGTTATGAGCAGTTCTTC.